The 20 T cell receptor beta chains in this list originate from one sample, sequenced in a study of blood T cell repertoires in COVID-19 (dated by TCRdb to the early 2020s). Library preparation employed the immunoSEQ multiplex PCR assay. TCRdb re-hosts the immuneACCESS table, in-frame sequences only. Its copies lack some clones; in the studies checked, an unresolved V gene accounts for under half of them, and the cause for the rest is not known. The sample table lists roughly 41,000 clones, 75% to 90% of them with a count of one. The leading ten clones occupy around a sixth of the sample. Sequencing input: peripheral blood. Receptors originate from a human donor in a cohort sampled during active COVID-19.

The chain couples TRBV27 to TRBJ1-2; maybe TRBD1 (6 bases). CDR1 and CDR2 from the germline V gene are MNHEY and SMNVEV (reference sequence). V was cut by 3 bases and J by 5 bases, with 13 bases left in between. This CDR3 has 14 residues. This CDR3 reads CASSFTTGGYGYTF. The DNA of the CDR3 is TGTGCCAGCAGTTTCACGACAGGTGGATATGGCTACACCTTC.

This chain links TRBV14 with TRBJ1-1; no clear D gene. The V and J ends lost 0 bases and 8 bases respectively, with 13 bases between them. The CDR3 consists of 14 residues. CDR1 is SGHDN and CDR2 is FVKESK in the germline V gene. CDR3 DNA sequence: TGTGCCAGCAGCCAAGATCTCGTCGGCAGGGAAGCTTTCTTT. Translated: CASSQDLVGREAFF.

The rearrangement uses TRBV7-2 and TRBJ1-2; unclear D gene. Trimming took 4 bases from V and 1 from J, leaving 7 bases between them. The CDR3 is 13 amino acids. Germline CDR1 is SGHTA and CDR2 is FQGNSA. CDR3 residues: CASSSGGNYGYTF. Written as DNA, the CDR3 is TGTGCCAGCAGCTCCGGAGGTAACTATGGCTACACCTTC.

Sample share makes this clone medium-sized. The chain couples TRBV7-9 to TRBJ2-7, with D possibly TRBD1 on 6 matching bases. Germline loops: CDR1 SEHNR, CDR2 FQNEAQ (reference sequence). Trimming left V 5 bases short and J 0 bases short, with 17 bases between. This CDR3 is 16 amino acids long. CDR3 coding DNA: TGTGCCAGCAGCCCCGGCCCAGGGGTGGGCTCCTACGAGCAGTACTTC. It specifies CASSPGPGVGSYEQYF.

CDR3 loop: CATSLISSGAYWGETQYF. In nucleotides, the CDR3 is TGTGCCACCAGTCTGATAAGTAGCGGGGCCTACTGGGGGGAGACCCAGTACTTC. The chain links TRBV24-1 to TRBJ2-5; 8 bases line up with TRBD2. Trimming took 6 bases from V and 5 from J; bases not matched to a gene: 19. From germline, CDR1 is KGHDR and CDR2 SFDVKD. This CDR3 contains 18 residues.

This clone was recorded a few times. This chain uses TRBV10-1 with TRBJ1-5; D gene uncertain. Germline loops: CDR1 WNHNN, CDR2 SYGVQD (reference sequence). The germline V and J ends were trimmed by 4 bases and 0 bases, with 7 bases remaining between them. The CDR3 spans 14 residues. DNA for the CDR3: TGCGCCAGCAGTGGGCAGAATAGCAATCAGCCCCAGCATTTT. This sequence encodes CASSGQNSNQPQHF.

This clone was counted once. J is TRBJ2-5 and V is TRBV7-8; D possibly corresponds to TRBD2 (5 bases). The CDR3 is 14 amino acids. Looked up from germline, CDR1 is SGHVS and CDR2 is FQNEAQ. The ends were cut back, 2 bases at V and 0 bases at J, with 7 bases in the middle. The CDR3 sequence: CASSLPRDQETQYF. The CDR3 region has the DNA TGTGCCAGCAGCTTACCGAGGGACCAAGAGACCCAGTACTTC.

CDR3 DNA: TGTGCCACCAGCGGTACCAGCAGGGCCAACATTCAGTACTTC. Translating it yields CATSGTSRANIQYF. The chain joins TRBV15 to TRBJ2-4, with a weak D call TRBD1 (5 bases). The CDR3 is 14 amino acids. V dropped 5 bases and J dropped 7 bases, with 15 bases sitting between them. Germline CDR1 LNHNV, CDR2 YYDKDF (reference sequence).

The chain employs TRBV9 and TRBJ2-5; no reliable D call. The CDR3 spans 13 residues. CDR1 is SGDLS, CDR2 YYNGEE, per germline. V was trimmed by 4 bases and J by 2 bases, leaving 9 bases between them. The CDR3 loop reads CASSPTRQETQYF. CDR3 coding DNA: TGTGCCAGCAGCCCCACCCGGCAAGAGACCCAGTACTTC.

J is TRBJ2-5 and V is TRBV12-5; possible D gene TRBD1, 6 bases. This CDR3 spans 16 amino acids. Germline V gene lookup returns CDR1 LGHNT and CDR2 FRNRAP. V was clipped by 0 bases and J by 2 bases, with 13 bases between them. CDR3 coding DNA: TGTGCTAGTGGTTTGGTACGTCCGGACAGACAAGAGACCCAGTACTTC. Amino acids: CASGLVRPDRQETQYF. The whole variable domain, filled in from reference TRBV12-5 and TRBJ2-5, reads DARVTQTPRHKVTEMGQEVTMRCQPILGHNTVFWYRQTMMQGLELLAYFRNRAPLDDSGMPKDRFSAEMPDATLATLKIQPSEPRDSAVYFCASGLVRPDRQETQYFGPGTRLLVL.

The chain employs TRBV5-1 and TRBJ1-1, with D perhaps TRBD1 (6 bases). Trimming stripped 4 bases from V and 1 base from J, with 14 bases between. The CDR3 runs to 15 residues. Germline V gene lookup returns CDR1 SGHRS and CDR2 YFSETQ. The CDR3: CASSKRGAQNTEAFF. The CDR3 coding sequence is TGCGCCAGCAGCAAGCGGGGGGCGCAGAACACTGAAGCTTTCTTT.

The chain is built from TRBV7-9 and TRBJ1-1; perhaps TRBD1 as D (5 bases). The V gene lost 5 bases and the J gene lost 0 bases, with 16 bases spanning the gap. The CDR3 totals 16 residues. Germline V gives CDR1 SEHNR, CDR2 FQNEAQ (reference sequence). This CDR3 reads CASSPGTVLMNTEAFF. DNA of the CDR3: TGTGCCAGCAGCCCCGGGACTGTTCTCATGAACACTGAAGCTTTCTTT.

The rearrangement joins TRBV2 to TRBJ2-3, with 9 bases that match TRBD2. J lost 2 bases, V lost 4 bases, and 7 bases had no gene match. The CDR3 is 16 amino acids. Germline V lookup: CDR1 SNHLY, CDR2 FYNNEI. The CDR3 region has the DNA TGTGCCAGCAGTGGGGTGCGGGAGGGCACCACAGATACGCAGTATTTT. Protein sequence: CASSGVREGTTDTQYF. Variable domain in full (rest from reference TRBV2 and TRBJ2-3): EPEVTQTPSHQVTQMGQEVILRCVPISNHLYFYWYRQILGQKVEFLVSFYNNEISEKSEIFDDQFSVERPDGSNFTLKIRSTKLEDSAMYFCASSGVREGTTDTQYFGPGTRLTVL.

This clone was detected only once. The chain combines TRBV3-1 (or the pseudogene TRBV3-2) with TRBJ1-1, with 10 bases aligning to TRBD1. With 4 bases clipped from V and 1 base from J, the junction kept 6 bases outside the gene matches. Germline assignment: CDR1 LGHDT and CDR2 YNNKEL (reference sequence). The CDR3 extends over 16 amino acids. CDR3 in DNA: TGTGCCAGCAGCCCCGACAGGGGGCGCGGGAACACTGAAGCTTTCTTT. Translating gives CASSPDRGRGNTEAFF.

The chain joins TRBV5-5 to TRBJ2-7, with D possibly being TRBD2 (5 bases). Trimming shortened V by 6 bases and J by 3 bases, and 16 bases separated the two germline ends. Germline CDR1 reads SGHKS; CDR2 reads YYEKEE (reference sequence). The CDR3 length is 14 residues. CDR3 loop: CASTQREQVYEQYF. CDR3 sequence (DNA): TGTGCCAGCACCCAAAGGGAGCAAGTCTACGAGCAGTACTTC.

The CDR3, as DNA: TGTGCCAGCTCACCCCGCGGGGGGGATAATGAGCAGTTCTTC. Its protein product is CASSPRGGDNEQFF. The chain couples TRBV18 to TRBJ2-1; TRBD2 matches at 9 bases. Trimming at V came to 3 bases and at J to 7 bases, leaving 4 bases not matched to a gene. Germline assignment: CDR1 KGHSH and CDR2 LQKENI. The CDR3 is 14 residues long. The full variable domain, in which reference TRBV18 and TRBJ2-1 provide the parts outside the CDR3, is NAGVMQNPRHLVRRRGQEARLRCSPMKGHSHVYWYRQLPEEGLKFMVYLQKENIIDESGMPKERFSAEFPKEGPSILRIQQVVRGDSAAYFCASSPRGGDNEQFFGPGTRLTVL.

The chain has TRBV5-4 and TRBJ1-6; D unclear. The CDR3 runs 12 residues. Trimming removed 0 bases from V and 10 bases from J, with 5 bases in between. Germline V gene data show CDR1 as SGHNT and CDR2 as YYREEE (reference sequence). CDR3 nucleotide sequence: TGTGCCAGCAGCTTGGACAGATCACCCCTCCACTTT. Protein: CASSLDRSPLHF.

J is TRBJ2-6 and V is TRBV5-4; 9 bases are a match to TRBD1. After removal of 4 bases from V and 0 bases from J, the junction contained 5 bases not matched to a gene. This CDR3 is 17 amino acids long. Germline loops: CDR1 SGHNT, CDR2 YYREEE (reference sequence). CDR3: CASSGDRARSGANVLTF. Here the CDR3 DNA reads TGTGCCAGCAGCGGGGACAGGGCTCGCTCTGGGGCCAACGTCCTGACTTTC.

The chain is built from TRBV2 and TRBJ2-2; weak D call: TRBD2 (5 bases). The CDR3 is made up of 14 amino acids. The V end lost 7 bases, the J end lost 0 bases, and 9 bases lay between the germline ends. Per germline, CDR1 SNHLY and CDR2 FYNNEI. As DNA, the CDR3 is TGTGCCAGCAAACCCGGGACGAACACCGGGGAGCTGTTTTTT. This codes for CASKPGTNTGELFF. Drawing the rest from reference TRBV2 and TRBJ2-2, the complete variable domain is EPEVTQTPSHQVTQMGQEVILRCVPISNHLYFYWYRQILGQKVEFLVSFYNNEISEKSEIFDDQFSVERPDGSNFTLKIRSTKLEDSAMYFCASKPGTNTGELFFGEGSRLTVL.

This chain connects TRBV6-5 to TRBJ2-7, with unresolved D. Per the germline V gene, CDR1 is MNHEY and CDR2 is SVGAGI. The CDR3 covers 13 residues. The ends were cut back, 4 bases at V and 2 bases at J, with 9 bases in the middle. CDR3 DNA: TGTGCCAGCAGTTGGGCAAGAGCCTACGAGCAGTACTTC. This codes for CASSWARAYEQYF.